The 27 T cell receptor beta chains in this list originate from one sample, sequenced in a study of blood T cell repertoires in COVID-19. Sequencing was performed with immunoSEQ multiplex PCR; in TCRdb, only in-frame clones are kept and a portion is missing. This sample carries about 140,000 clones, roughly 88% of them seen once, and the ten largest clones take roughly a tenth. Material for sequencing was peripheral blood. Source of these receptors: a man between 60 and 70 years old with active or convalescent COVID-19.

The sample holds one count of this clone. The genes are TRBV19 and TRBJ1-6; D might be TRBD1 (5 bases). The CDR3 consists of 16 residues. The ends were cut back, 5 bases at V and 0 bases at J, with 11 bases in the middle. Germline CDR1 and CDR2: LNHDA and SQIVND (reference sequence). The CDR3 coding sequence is TGTGCCAGTAGTCCCCGGGGGAGCTCCTATAATTCACCCCTCCACTTT. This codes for CASSPRGSSYNSPLHF.

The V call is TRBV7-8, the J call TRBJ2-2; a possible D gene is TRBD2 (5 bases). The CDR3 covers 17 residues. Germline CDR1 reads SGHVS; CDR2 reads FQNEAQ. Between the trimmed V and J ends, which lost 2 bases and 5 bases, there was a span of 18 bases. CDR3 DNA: TGTGCCAGCAGCTTACCACTAGAAAGAGAACGGACCGGGGAGCTGTTTTTT. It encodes CASSLPLERERTGELFF.

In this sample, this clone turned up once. The CDR3 protein is CASSRQGRQPQHF. In nucleotides, the CDR3 is TGTGCCAGTAGTCGACAGGGAAGACAGCCCCAGCATTTT. The chain links TRBV19 to TRBJ1-5; 7 positions match TRBD1. Looked up from germline, CDR1 is LNHDA and CDR2 is SQIVND (reference sequence). With 5 bases clipped from V and 7 bases from J, the junction kept 5 bases outside the gene matches. The CDR3 spans 13 residues. Full variable domain (remainder filled in from reference TRBV19 and TRBJ1-5): DGGITQSPKYLFRKEGQNVTLSCEQNLNHDAMYWYRQDPGQGLRLIYYSQIVNDFQKGDIAEGYSVSREKKESFPLTVTSAQKNPTAFYLCASSRQGRQPQHFGDGTRLSIL.

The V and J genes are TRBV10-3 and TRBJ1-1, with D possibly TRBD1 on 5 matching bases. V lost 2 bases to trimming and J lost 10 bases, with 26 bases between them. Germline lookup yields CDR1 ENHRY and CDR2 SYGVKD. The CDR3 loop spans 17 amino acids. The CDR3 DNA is TGTGCCATCAGTGAGCGGGACGGGGGAGAGGTGGAAGTGGGAGCTTTCTTT. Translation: CAISERDGGEVEVGAFF.

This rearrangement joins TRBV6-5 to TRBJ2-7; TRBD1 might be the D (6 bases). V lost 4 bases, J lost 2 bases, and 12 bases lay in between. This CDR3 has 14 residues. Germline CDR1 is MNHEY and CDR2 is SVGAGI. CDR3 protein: CASSSQGLTYEQYF. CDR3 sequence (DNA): TGTGCCAGCAGTTCACAGGGTCTAACCTACGAGCAGTACTTC.

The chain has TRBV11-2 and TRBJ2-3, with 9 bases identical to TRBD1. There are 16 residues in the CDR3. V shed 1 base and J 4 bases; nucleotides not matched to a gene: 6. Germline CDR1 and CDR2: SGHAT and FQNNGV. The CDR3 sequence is CASSLVRTGVPDTQYF. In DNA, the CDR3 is TGTGCCAGCAGCTTAGTCAGGACAGGGGTGCCAGATACGCAGTATTTT.

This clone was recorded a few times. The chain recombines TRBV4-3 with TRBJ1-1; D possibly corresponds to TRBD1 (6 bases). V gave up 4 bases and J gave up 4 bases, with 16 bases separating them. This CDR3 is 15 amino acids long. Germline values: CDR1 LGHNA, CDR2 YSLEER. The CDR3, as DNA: TGCGCCAGCAGCCCTGAACAGGGCGTAGTCACTGAAGCTTTCTTT. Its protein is CASSPEQGVVTEAFF.

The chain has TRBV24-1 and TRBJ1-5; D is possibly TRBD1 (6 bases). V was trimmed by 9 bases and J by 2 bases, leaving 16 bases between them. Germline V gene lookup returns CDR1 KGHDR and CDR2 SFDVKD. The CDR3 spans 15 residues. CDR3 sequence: CATSGTSTGNQPQHF. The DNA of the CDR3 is TGTGCCACCTCCGGGACATCGACGGGCAATCAGCCCCAGCATTTT.

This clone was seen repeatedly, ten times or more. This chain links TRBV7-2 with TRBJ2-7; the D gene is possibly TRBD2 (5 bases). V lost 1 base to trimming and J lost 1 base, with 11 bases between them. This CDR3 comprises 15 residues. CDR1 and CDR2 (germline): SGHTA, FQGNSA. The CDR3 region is CASSLEAVTSYEQYF. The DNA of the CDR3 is TGTGCCAGCAGCTTAGAAGCGGTTACATCCTACGAGCAGTACTTC. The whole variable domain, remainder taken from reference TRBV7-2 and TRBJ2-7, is GAGVSQSPSNKVTEKGKDVELRCDPISGHTALYWYRQSLGQGLEFLIYFQGNSAPDKSGLPSDRFSAERTGGSVSTLTIQRTQQEDSAVYLCASSLEAVTSYEQYFGPGTRLTVT.

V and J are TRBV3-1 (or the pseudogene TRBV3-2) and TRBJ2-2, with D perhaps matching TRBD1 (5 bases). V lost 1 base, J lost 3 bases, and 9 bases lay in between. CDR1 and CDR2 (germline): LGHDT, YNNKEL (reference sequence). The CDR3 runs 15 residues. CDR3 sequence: CASSQGQGDTGELFF. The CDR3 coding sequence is TGTGCCAGCAGCCAAGGGCAGGGTGACACCGGGGAGCTGTTTTTT.

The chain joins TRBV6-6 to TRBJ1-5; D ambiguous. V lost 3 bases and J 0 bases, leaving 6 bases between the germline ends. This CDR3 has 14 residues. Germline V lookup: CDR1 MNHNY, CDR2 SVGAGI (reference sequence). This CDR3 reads CASSYPNSNQPQHF. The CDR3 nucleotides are TGTGCCAGCAGTTATCCTAATAGCAATCAGCCCCAGCATTTT.

CDR3 DNA sequence: TGTGCCAGCTCACCTCAGGGTGGCGAGACCCAGTACTTC. This encodes CASSPQGGETQYF. The gene calls are TRBV18 and TRBJ2-5; the D gene is possibly TRBD1 (5 bases). V lost 3 bases to trimming and J lost 5 bases, with 10 bases between them. This CDR3 has 13 residues. Germline loops: CDR1 KGHSH, CDR2 LQKENI.

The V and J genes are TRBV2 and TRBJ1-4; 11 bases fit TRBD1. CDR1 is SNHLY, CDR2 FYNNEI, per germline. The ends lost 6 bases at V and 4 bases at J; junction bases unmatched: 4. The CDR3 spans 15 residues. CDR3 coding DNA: TGTGCCAGCAGAGGACAGGGGGCCATTAATGAAAAACTGTTTTTT. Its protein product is CASRGQGAINEKLFF.

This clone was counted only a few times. As DNA, the CDR3 is TGTGCCAGCTCACCCCCGCGGGGCGTCGGAGGTCAGCCCCAGCATTTT. Protein sequence: CASSPPRGVGGQPQHF. The genes are TRBV18 and TRBJ1-5; tentatively, D is TRBD1 (5 bases). Trimming stripped 3 bases from V and 6 bases from J, with 18 bases between. The V gene's germline CDR1 is KGHSH and CDR2 LQKENI. The CDR3 has 16 amino acids. The variable domain in full, completed from reference TRBV18 and TRBJ1-5, reads NAGVMQNPRHLVRRRGQEARLRCSPMKGHSHVYWYRQLPEEGLKFMVYLQKENIIDESGMPKERFSAEFPKEGPSILRIQQVVRGDSAAYFCASSPPRGVGGQPQHFGDGTRLSIL.

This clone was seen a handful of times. The chain's CDR3 is CASSNGLAEIYEQYF. CDR3 bases: TGTGCCAGCAGCAACGGGCTAGCGGAAATTTACGAGCAGTACTTC. The chain is built from TRBV7-2 and TRBJ2-7, with TRBD2 matching over 7 bases. The CDR3 runs 15 residues. Germline CDR1 and CDR2: SGHTA and FQGNSA. V shed 5 bases and J 4 bases; nucleotides not matched to a gene: 11.

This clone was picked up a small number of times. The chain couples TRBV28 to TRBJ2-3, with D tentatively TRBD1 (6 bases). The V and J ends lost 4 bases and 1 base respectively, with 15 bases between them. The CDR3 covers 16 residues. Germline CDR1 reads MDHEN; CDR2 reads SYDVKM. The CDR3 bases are TGTGCCAGCAGTTCCCCACAGGGAATGGGCACAGATACGCAGTATTTT. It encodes CASSSPQGMGTDTQYF. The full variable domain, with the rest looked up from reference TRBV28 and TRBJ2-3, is DVKVTQSSRYLVKRTGEKVFLECVQDMDHENMFWYRQDPGLGLRLIYFSYDVKMKEKGDIPEGYSVSREKKERFSLILESASTNQTSMYLCASSSPQGMGTDTQYFGPGTRLTVL.

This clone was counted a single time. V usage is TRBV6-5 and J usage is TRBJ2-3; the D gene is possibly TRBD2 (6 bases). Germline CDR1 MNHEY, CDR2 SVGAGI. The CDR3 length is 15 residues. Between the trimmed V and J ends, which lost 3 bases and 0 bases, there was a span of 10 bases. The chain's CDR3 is CASSYEGGSTDTQYF. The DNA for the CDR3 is TGTGCCAGCAGTTATGAGGGAGGCAGCACAGATACGCAGTATTTT.

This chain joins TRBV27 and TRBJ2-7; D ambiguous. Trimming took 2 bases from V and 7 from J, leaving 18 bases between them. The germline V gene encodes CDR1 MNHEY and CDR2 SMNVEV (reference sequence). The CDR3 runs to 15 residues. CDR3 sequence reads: CASSLGSPVWREQYF. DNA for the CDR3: TGTGCCAGCAGTTTAGGGTCTCCCGTGTGGAGAGAGCAGTACTTC.

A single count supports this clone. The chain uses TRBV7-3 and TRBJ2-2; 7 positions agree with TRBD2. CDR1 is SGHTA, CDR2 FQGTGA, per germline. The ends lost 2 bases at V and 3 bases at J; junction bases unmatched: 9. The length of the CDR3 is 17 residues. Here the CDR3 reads CASSLYGRSGDTGELFF. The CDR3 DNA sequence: TGTGCCAGCAGCTTATACGGGAGGTCTGGGGACACCGGGGAGCTGTTTTTT.

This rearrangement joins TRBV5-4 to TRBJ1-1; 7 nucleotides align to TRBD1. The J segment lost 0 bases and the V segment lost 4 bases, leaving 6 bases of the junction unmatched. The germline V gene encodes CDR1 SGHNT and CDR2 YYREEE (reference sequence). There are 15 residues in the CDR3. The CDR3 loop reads CASSLDRLMNTEAFF. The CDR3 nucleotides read TGTGCCAGCAGCCTGGACAGGCTCATGAACACTGAAGCTTTCTTT.

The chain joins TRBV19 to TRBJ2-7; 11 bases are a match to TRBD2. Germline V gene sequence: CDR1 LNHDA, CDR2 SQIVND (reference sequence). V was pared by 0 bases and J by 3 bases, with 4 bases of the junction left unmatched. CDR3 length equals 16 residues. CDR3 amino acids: CASSIDSTSGSYEQYF. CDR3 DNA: TGTGCCAGTAGTATAGATTCCACTAGCGGGAGCTACGAGCAGTACTTC.

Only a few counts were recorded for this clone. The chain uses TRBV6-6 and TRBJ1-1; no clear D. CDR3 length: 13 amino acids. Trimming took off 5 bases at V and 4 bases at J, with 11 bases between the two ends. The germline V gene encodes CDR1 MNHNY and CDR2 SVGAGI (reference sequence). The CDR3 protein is CASSMSGGTEAFF. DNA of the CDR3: TGTGCCAGCAGTATGTCCGGTGGCACTGAAGCTTTCTTT.

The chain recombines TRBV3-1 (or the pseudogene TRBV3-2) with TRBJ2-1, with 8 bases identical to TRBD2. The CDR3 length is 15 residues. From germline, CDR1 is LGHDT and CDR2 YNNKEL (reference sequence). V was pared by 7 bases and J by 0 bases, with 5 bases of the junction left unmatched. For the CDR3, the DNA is TGTGCCAGCACCCCCGGGACTAGCTCCTACAATGAGCAGTTCTTC. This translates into CASTPGTSSYNEQFF.

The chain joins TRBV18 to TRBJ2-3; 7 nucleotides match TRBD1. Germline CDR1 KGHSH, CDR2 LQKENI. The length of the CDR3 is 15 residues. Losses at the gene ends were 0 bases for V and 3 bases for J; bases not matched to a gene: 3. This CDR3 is CASSPPAGGTDTQYF. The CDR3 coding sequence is TGTGCCAGCTCACCACCGGCAGGGGGTACAGATACGCAGTATTTT.

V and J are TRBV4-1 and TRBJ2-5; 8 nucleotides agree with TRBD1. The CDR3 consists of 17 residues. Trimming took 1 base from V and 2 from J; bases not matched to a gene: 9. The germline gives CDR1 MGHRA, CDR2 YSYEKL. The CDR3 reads CASSQGTGTGPQETQYF. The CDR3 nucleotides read TGCGCCAGCAGCCAAGGTACCGGGACAGGACCGCAAGAGACCCAGTACTTC.

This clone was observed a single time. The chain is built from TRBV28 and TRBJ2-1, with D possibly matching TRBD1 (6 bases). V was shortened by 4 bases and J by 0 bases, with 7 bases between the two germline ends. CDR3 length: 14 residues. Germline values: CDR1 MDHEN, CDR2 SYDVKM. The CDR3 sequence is CASSWTASYNEQFF. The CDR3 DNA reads TGTGCCAGCAGTTGGACAGCCTCCTACAATGAGCAGTTCTTC.

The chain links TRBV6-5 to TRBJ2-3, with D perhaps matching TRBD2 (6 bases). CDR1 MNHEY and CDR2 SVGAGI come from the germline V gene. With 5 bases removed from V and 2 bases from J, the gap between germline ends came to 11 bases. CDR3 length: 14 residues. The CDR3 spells CASSPRDSTDTQYF. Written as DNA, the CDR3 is TGTGCCAGCAGTCCCCGGGACTCCACAGATACGCAGTATTTT.